This T cell receptor (beta chain) is from a study of long-term antiretroviral therapy in people with HIV. Study summary: Specimens dating back about a decade before the 2015 immediate-ART recommendation are the oldest included.

Running of the v3.0 immunoSEQ assay took place at survey level. Method: immunoSEQ multiplex PCR; TCRdb's copy keeps in-frame clones and lacks some. Of 20,000 to 25,000 clones listed, 81% are singletons. Comment on this clone: The antigen is undetermined.

General observations from the study: Narrower CDR3 length ranges marked HIV repertoires relative to controls.

This TCR derives from a middle-aged man with HIV. This material consisted of unsorted PBMCs, taken 0.1 years before starting antiretroviral therapy.

CDR3 DNA sequence: TGTGCCAGCAGCTTTGAACAGATGAACACTGAAGCTTTCTTT. Amino acid sequence: CASSFEQMNTEAFF. The V and J genes are TRBV7-9 and TRBJ1-1, with D hard to call. The CDR3 sequence is 14 residues long. The germline gives CDR1 SEHNR, CDR2 FQNEAQ (reference sequence). V was pared by 3 bases and J by 0 bases, with 8 bases between.